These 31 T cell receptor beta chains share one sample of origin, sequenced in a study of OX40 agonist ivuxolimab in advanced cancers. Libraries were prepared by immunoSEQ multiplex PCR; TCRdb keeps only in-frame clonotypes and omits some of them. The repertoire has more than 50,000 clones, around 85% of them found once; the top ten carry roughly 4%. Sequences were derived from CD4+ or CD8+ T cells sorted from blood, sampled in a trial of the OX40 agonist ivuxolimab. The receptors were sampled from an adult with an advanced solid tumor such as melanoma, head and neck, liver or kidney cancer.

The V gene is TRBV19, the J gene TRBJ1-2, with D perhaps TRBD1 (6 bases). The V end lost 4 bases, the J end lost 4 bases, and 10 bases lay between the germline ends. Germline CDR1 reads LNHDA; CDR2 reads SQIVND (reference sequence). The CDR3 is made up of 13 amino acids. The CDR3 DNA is TGTGCCAGTAGTAAACAGGGCGTCTATGGCTACACCTTC. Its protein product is CASSKQGVYGYTF.

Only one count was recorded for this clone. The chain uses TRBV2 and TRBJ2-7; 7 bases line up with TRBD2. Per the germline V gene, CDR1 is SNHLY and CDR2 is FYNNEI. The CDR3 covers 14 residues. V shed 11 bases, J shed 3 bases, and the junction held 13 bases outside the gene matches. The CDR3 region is CALSGLADIYEQYF. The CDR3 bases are TGTGCCCTCAGCGGGCTAGCGGACATCTACGAGCAGTACTTC.

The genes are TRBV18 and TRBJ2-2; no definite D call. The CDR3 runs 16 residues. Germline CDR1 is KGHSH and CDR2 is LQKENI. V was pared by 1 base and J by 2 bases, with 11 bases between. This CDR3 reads CASSPLAIGNTGELFF. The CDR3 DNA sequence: TGTGCCAGCTCACCACTCGCCATAGGCAACACCGGGGAGCTGTTTTTT.

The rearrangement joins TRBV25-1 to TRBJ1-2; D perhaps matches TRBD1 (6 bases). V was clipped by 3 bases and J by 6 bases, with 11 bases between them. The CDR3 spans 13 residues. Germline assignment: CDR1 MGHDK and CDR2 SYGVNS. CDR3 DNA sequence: TGTGCCAGCAGTGAGGCAGGGGTTCATGGCTACACCTTC. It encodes CASSEAGVHGYTF.

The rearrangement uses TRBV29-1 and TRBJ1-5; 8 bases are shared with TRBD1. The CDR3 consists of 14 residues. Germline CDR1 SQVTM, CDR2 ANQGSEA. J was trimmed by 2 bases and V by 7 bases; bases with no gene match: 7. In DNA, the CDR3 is TGCAGCGCGCGACAGGGGTTTGGCAATCAGCCCCAGCATTTT. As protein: CSARQGFGNQPQHF.

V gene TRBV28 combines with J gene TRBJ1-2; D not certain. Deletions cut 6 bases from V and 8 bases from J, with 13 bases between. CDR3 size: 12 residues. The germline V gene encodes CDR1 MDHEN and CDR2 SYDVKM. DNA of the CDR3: TGTGCCAGCAGACCTCAAATTGGGGGCTACACCTTC. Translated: CASRPQIGGYTF.

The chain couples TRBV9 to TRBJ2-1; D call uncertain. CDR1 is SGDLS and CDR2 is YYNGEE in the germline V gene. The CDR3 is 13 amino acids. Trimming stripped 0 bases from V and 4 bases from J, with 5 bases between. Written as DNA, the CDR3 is TGTGCCAGCAGCGTAGTAGATTACAATGAGCAGTTCTTC. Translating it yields CASSVVDYNEQFF.

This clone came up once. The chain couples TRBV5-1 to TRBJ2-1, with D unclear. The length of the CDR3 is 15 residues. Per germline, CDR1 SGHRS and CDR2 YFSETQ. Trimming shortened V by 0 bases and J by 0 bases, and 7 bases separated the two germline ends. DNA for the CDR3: TGCGCCAGCAGCTTGGACTCCCGCTCCTACAATGAGCAGTTCTTC. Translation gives CASSLDSRSYNEQFF.

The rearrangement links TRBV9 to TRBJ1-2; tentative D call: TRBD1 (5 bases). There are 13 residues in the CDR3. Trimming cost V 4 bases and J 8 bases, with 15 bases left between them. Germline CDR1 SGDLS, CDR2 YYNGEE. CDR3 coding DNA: TGTGCCAGCAGCCCTCAGCGGGGCGACGGCTACACCTTC. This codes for CASSPQRGDGYTF.

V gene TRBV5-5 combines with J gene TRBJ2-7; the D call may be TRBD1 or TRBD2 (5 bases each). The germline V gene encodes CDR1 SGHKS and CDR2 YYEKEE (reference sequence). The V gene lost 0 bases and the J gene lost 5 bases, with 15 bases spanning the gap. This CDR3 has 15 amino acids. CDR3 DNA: TGTGCCAGCAGCTTGGAAAGTTCCGGGGACGACGAGCAGTACTTC. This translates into CASSLESSGDDEQYF.

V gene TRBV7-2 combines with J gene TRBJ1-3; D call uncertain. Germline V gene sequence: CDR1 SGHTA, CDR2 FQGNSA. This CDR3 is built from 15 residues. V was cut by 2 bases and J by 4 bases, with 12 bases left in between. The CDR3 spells CASSLIGLGGNTIYF. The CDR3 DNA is TGTGCCAGCAGCTTAATAGGATTGGGAGGAAACACCATATATTTT.

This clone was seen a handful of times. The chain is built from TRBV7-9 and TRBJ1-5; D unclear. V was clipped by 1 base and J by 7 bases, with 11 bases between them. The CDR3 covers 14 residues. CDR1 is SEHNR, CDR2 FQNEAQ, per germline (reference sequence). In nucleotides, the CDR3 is TGTGCCAGCAGCTTAGATGGGCTACAACAGCCCCAGCATTTT. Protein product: CASSLDGLQQPQHF.

The CDR3: CASRTGRPRGNQPQHF. CDR3 coding DNA: TGTGCCAGCAGAACCGGACGGCCTAGAGGCAATCAGCCCCAGCATTTT. V usage is TRBV6-6 and J usage is TRBJ1-5; D remains unclear. This CDR3 is built from 16 residues. V was cut by 6 bases and J by 2 bases, with 17 bases left in between. Germline CDR1 and CDR2: MNHNY and SVGAGI (reference sequence).

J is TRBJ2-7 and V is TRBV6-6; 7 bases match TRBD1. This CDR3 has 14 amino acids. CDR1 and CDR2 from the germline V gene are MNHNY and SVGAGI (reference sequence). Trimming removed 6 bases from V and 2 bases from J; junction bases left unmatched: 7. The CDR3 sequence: CASSYGQGAYEQYF. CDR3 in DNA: TGTGCCAGCAGCTACGGGCAGGGGGCCTACGAGCAGTACTTC.

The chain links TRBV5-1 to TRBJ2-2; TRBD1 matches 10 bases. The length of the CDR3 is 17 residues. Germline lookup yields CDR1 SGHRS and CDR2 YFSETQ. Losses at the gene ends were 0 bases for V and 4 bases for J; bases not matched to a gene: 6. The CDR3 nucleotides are TGCGCCAGCAGCTTGGTTGGACAGGGGGTGAGCACCGGGGAGCTGTTTTTT. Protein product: CASSLVGQGVSTGELFF.

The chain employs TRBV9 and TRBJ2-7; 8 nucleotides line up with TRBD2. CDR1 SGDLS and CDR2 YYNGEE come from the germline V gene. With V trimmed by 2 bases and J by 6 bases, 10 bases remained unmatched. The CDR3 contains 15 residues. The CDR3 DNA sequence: TGTGCCAGCAGCGTCGGTAGCGGGACTCCCTCCGAGCAGTACTTC. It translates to CASSVGSGTPSEQYF. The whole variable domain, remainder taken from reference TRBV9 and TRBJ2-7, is DSGVTQTPKHLITATGQRVTLRCSPRSGDLSVYWYQQSLDQGLQFLIQYYNGEERAKGNILERFSAQQFPDLHSELNLSSLELGDSALYFCASSVGSGTPSEQYFGPGTRLTVT.

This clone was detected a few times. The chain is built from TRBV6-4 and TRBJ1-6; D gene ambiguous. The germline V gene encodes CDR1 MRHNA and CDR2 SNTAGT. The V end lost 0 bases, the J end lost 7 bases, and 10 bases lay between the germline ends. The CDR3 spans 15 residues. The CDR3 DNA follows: TGTGCCAGCAGTGACTCGTCCCGGGCGAATTCACCCCTCCACTTT. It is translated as CASSDSSRANSPLHF.

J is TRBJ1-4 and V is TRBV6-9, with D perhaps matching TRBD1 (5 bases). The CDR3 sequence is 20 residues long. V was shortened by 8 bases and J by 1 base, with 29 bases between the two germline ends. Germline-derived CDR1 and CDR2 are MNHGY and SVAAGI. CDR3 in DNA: TGTGCCAGCCGCGCAGGGAGAGTAAAGAAGGTACCTGGAACTAATGAAAAACTGTTTTTT. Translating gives CASRAGRVKKVPGTNEKLFF.

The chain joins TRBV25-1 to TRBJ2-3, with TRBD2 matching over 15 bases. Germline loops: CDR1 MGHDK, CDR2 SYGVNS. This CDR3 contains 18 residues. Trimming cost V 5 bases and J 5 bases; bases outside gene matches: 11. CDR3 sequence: CASSLGGTSGGKGDTQYF. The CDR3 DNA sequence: TGTGCCAGCAGTCTGGGAGGGACTAGCGGGGGGAAGGGAGATACGCAGTATTTT.

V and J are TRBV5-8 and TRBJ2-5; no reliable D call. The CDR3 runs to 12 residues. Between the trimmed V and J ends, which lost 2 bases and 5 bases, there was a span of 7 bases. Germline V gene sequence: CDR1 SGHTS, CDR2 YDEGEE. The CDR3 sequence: CASSLRSETQYF. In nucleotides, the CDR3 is TGTGCCAGCAGCTTAAGAAGTGAGACCCAGTACTTC. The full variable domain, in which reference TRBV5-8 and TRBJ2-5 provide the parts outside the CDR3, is EAGVTQSPTHLIKTRGQQATLRCSPISGHTSVYWYQQALGLGLQFLLWYDEGEERNRGNFPPRFSGRQFPNYSSELNVNALELEDSALYLCASSLRSETQYFGPGTRLLVL.

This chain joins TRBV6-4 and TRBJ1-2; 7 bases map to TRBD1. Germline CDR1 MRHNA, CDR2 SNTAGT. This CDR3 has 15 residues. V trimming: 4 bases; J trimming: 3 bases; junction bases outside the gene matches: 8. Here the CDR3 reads CASSADRVYDYGYTF. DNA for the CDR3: TGTGCCAGCAGTGCTGACAGGGTGTACGACTATGGCTACACCTTC.

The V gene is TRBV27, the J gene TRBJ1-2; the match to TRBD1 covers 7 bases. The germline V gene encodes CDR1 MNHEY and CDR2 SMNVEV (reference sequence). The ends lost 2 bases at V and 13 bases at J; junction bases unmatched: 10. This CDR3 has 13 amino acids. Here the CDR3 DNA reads TGTGCCAGCAGTTTAATGGGGCAGGGGGAGGGCACCTTC. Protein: CASSLMGQGEGTF.

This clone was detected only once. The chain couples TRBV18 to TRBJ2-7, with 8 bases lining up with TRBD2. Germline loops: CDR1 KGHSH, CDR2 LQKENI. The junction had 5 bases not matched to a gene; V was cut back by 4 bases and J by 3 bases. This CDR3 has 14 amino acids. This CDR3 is CASSHMREVYEQYF. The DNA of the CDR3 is TGTGCCAGCTCACATATGCGGGAGGTCTACGAGCAGTACTTC.

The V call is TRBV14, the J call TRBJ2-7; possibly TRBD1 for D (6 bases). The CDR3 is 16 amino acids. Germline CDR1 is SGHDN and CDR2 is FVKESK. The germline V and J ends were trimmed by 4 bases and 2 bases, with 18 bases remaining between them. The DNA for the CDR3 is TGTGCCAGCAGCCGAGATCACAGGGCGCCGCCCTACGAGCAGTACTTC. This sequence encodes CASSRDHRAPPYEQYF.

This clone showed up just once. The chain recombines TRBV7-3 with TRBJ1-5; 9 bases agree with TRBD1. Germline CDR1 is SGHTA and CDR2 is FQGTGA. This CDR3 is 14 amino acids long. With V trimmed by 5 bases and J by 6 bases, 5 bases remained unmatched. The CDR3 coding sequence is TGTGCCAGCAGCAAGACAGGGGGAAGTCAGCCCCAGCATTTT. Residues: CASSKTGGSQPQHF.

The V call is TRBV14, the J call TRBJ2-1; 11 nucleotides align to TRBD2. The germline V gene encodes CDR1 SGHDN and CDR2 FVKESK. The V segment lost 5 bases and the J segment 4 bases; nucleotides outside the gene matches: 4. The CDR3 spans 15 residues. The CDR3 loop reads CASSLAGGPYNEQFF. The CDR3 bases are TGTGCCAGCAGCTTAGCGGGAGGGCCGTACAATGAGCAGTTCTTC. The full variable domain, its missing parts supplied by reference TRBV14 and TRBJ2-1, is EAGVTQFPSHSVIEKGQTVTLRCDPISGHDNLYWYRRVMGKEIKFLLHFVKESKQDESGMPNNRFLAERTGGTYSTLKVQPAELEDSGVYFCASSLAGGPYNEQFFGPGTRLTVL.

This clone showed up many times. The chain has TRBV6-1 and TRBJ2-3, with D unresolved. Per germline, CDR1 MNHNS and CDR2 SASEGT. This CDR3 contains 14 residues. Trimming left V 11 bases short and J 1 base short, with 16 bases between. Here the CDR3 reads CAAGREWGTDTQYF. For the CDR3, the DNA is TGTGCCGCTGGCCGAGAGTGGGGCACAGATACGCAGTATTTT.

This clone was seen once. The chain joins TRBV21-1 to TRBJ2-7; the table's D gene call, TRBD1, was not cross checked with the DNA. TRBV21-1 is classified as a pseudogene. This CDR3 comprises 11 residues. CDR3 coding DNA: TGTGCCAGCAGCAAGACAGCCGAGCAGTACTTC. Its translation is CASSKTAEQYF.

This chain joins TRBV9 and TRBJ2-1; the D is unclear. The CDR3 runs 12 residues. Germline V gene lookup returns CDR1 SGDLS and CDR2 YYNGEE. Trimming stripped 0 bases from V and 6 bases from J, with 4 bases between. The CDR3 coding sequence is TGTGCCAGCAGCGTAGCTCTCAATGAGCAGTTCTTC. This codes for CASSVALNEQFF.

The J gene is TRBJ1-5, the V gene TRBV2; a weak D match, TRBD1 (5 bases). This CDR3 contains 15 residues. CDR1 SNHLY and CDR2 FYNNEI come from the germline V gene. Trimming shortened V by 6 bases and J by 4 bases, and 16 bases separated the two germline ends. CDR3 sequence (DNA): TGTGCCAGCAGCGAGAACCGGGACGCGAATCAGCCCCAGCATTTT. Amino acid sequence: CASSENRDANQPQHF.

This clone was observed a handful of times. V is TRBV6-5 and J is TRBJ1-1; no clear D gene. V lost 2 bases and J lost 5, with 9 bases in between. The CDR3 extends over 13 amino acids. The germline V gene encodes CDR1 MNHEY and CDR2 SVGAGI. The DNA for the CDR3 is TGTGCCAGCAGTTACGGCGAAGGAACTGAAGCTTTCTTT. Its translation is CASSYGEGTEAFF.